Listed below are T cell receptor beta chains from one sample, sequenced in a study of regulatory T cells in long-lasting Graves disease. TCRdb called the multiplex PCR reads again in MiXCR, with one record for every CDR3 protein. Among 250,000 or so distinct CDR3 sequences listed, about 19% were seen once. Sample: peripheral blood mononuclear cells (PBMCs), taken at new diagnosis, from a patient treated with antithyroid drugs. These receptor sequences come from a female donor with Graves disease. Each CDR3 is given with its conserved first and last residue. Fields, in order: V gene, J gene, D gene, clone size, CDR3 DNA, CDR3 protein. D genes are given only for firm matches. For some rows the clone size is stated as once, few or many, or as a class when expanded; others skip it.

TRBV28	TRBJ2-5	NA	many	TGTGCCAGCAGTTTAGCGAGTTTGGAGACCCAGTACTTC	CASSLASLETQYF
TRBV5-1	TRBJ2-5	NA	many	TGCGCCAGCAGCACCCAACCCCCAGAGACCCAGTACTTC	CASSTQPPETQYF
TRBV7-3	TRBJ1-2	TRBD1	many	TGTGCCAGCAGCTTAGGCGTGACAGGGGATGGCTACACCTTC	CASSLGVTGDGYTF
TRBV7-2	TRBJ2-5	TRBD1	many	TGTGCCACCTCTGAAAAAGGATGGGGGACAGGGAAACAAGAGACCCAGTACTTC	CATSEKGWGTGKQETQYF
TRBV6-1	TRBJ2-1	NA	many	TGTGCCAGCACGCGCCCTGGCAGGGCAACCAATGAGCAGTTCTTC	CASTRPGRATNEQFF
TRBV7-7	TRBJ2-5	NA	many	TGTGCCAGCAGCGCCCGGGACACCCGAAGGGAGACCCAGTACTTC	CASSARDTRRETQYF
TRBV20-1	TRBJ1-2	NA	few	TGCAGTGCTACCCCAGGGGAGGGTACTAGATATGGCTACACCTTC	CSATPGEGTRYGYTF
TRBV12-3/TRBV12-4	TRBJ2-1	TRBD1	many	TGTGCCAGCAGCCGGGACAGGGGTAACAATGAGCAGTTCTTC	CASSRDRGNNEQFF
TRBV20-1	TRBJ2-1	TRBD2	NA	TGCAGTGCTAGAGTAAGGACTAGCGGGGGTAGGGAGCAGTTCTTC	CSARVRTSGGREQFF
TRBV9	TRBJ2-3	NA	many	TGTGCCAGCAGCGTAGTGGGGGACGGCACAGATACGCAGTATTTT	CASSVVGDGTDTQYF
TRBV29-1	TRBJ2-3	TRBD1	NA	TGCAGCGTACCGGACAGGGGGCGGACAGATACGCAGTATTTT	CSVPDRGRTDTQYF
TRBV7-2	TRBJ1-2	TRBD1	many	TGTGCCAGCAGCTCCAGACAGGGCCCTCTATACGGCTACACCTTC	CASSSRQGPLYGYTF
TRBV28	TRBJ1-2	NA	few	TGTGCCAGCATTTCACCTCAGGGAAGTGGCTACACCTTC	CASISPQGSGYTF
TRBV12-3/TRBV12-4	TRBJ2-3	NA	few	TGTGCCAGCCTAGTTGGCCCCCCCAAAGGTACGCAGTATTTT	CASLVGPPKGTQYF
TRBV28	TRBJ1-2	NA	many	TGTGCCAGCAGTACAACATATGGCTACACCTTC	CASSTTYGYTF
TRBV20-1	TRBJ2-1	NA	many	TGCAGTGCTAGTGATGTGGACAACTCCTACAATGAGCAGTTCTTC	CSASDVDNSYNEQFF
TRBV11-3	TRBJ2-2	NA	many	TGTGCCAGCAGCCCCGGGATTTCCACCGGGGAGCTGTTTTTT	CASSPGISTGELFF
TRBV18	TRBJ2-3	NA	many	TGTGCCAGCTCACGGACTGGGAGATCAGATACGCAGTATTTT	CASSRTGRSDTQYF
TRBV12-3/TRBV12-4	TRBJ2-1	NA	many	TGTGCCAGCAGTTCTTTAGGCTCCTACAATGAGCAGTTCTTC	CASSSLGSYNEQFF
TRBV5-6	TRBJ2-1	TRBD2	NA	TGTGCCAGCAGCTTGCCTAGCGGGGCAACCTACAATGAGCAGTTCTTC	CASSLPSGATYNEQFF
TRBV11-2	TRBJ1-2	NA	many	TGTGCCAGCAGCTTAGATAGGGGACACGGCTATGGCTACACCTTC	CASSLDRGHGYGYTF
TRBV6-2/TRBV6-3	TRBJ2-3	NA	NA	TGTGCCAGCAGTTACTCGAAGGCCACCCGTGGTACGCAGTATTTT	CASSYSKATRGTQYF
TRBV12-3/TRBV12-4	TRBJ1-2	TRBD1	many	TGTGCCAGCAGTTGGGACAGGGTCTATGGCTACACCTTC	CASSWDRVYGYTF
TRBV7-2	TRBJ1-2	NA	NA	TGTGCCAGCAGCACCTCCGGACCGATCTATGGCTACACCTTC	CASSTSGPIYGYTF
TRBV11-2	TRBJ2-1	TRBD1	many	TGTGCCAGCAGCTTAAGGCGACAGGGGGGTGAGCAGTTCTTC	CASSLRRQGGEQFF
TRBV14	TRBJ1-2	NA	few	TGTGCCAGCAACCAATACAGGTCTGGCTACACCTTC	CASNQYRSGYTF
TRBV20-1	TRBJ1-1	NA	many	TGCAGTGCTACTGAAGGGGCAATGAACACTGAAGCTTTCTTT	CSATEGAMNTEAFF
TRBV6-1	TRBJ2-3	TRBD2	many	TGTGCCAGCAGGGGACTAGCGGGTCTCACAGATACGCAGTATTTT	CASRGLAGLTDTQYF
TRBV6-1	TRBJ1-5	NA	many	TGTGCCAGCAGTCGCCCGGGACCGAATCAGCCCCAGCATTTT	CASSRPGPNQPQHF
TRBV4-2	TRBJ2-3	NA	few	TGTGCCAGCAGCCAGGACCCGATAAATTCAGATACGCAGTATTTT	CASSQDPINSDTQYF
TRBV20-1	TRBJ2-7	TRBD1	many	TGCAGTGCTATACAACTCCGGGACAGCTACGAGCAGTACTTC	CSAIQLRDSYEQYF
TRBV5-1	TRBJ2-7	TRBD1	once	TGCGCCAGCAGCTTGGACCCGGGACAGGGAACCCCCTACGAGCAGTACTTC	CASSLDPGQGTPYEQYF
TRBV7-2	TRBJ2-2	TRBD2	NA	TGTGCCAGCAGCTTGGGACTAGCGGGGGACAGCACCGGGGAGCTGTTTTTT	CASSLGLAGDSTGELFF
TRBV20-1	TRBJ2-5	TRBD2	few	TGCAGTGCCAGATGGCTCGGGGGGGAGGAGACCCAGTACTTC	CSARWLGGEETQYF
TRBV7-2	TRBJ1-6	TRBD1	many	TGTGCCAGCAGCTTAGGGTTCGACAGGGCTTCACCCCTCCACTTT	CASSLGFDRASPLHF
TRBV12-3/TRBV12-4	TRBJ2-1	NA	many	TGTGCCAGCAGTTTCGGGCGGGATGAGCAGTTCTTC	CASSFGRDEQFF
TRBV7-2	TRBJ2-1	NA	NA	TGTGCCAGCAGCAAAAATTTACGTAAGCCGGGTCCAGACAATGAGCAGTTCTTC	CASSKNLRKPGPDNEQFF
TRBV12-3/TRBV12-4	TRBJ2-5	TRBD1	NA	TGTGCCAGCAGTTTAACCGGGACAGGGCATGAGACCCAGTACTTC	CASSLTGTGHETQYF
TRBV30	TRBJ1-2	NA	NA	TGTGCCTGGAGTGGGGCTCCAGGGCCGTATGGCTACACCTTC	CAWSGAPGPYGYTF
TRBV7-9	TRBJ2-3	TRBD2	many	TGTGCCAGCAGCTCCCTCGTAGGGACTACGATCACAGATACGCAGTATTTT	CASSSLVGTTITDTQYF
TRBV20-1	TRBJ2-6	NA	few	TGCAGTGCTTGGGGCTCTGGGGCCAACGTCCTGACTTTC	CSAWGSGANVLTF